This entry concerns a single TCR beta chain. Sample-barcoded 5' priming and a J-beta primer mix drove a second PCR of roughly 6 to 12 cycles. TCRdb re-called the 5' RACE reads with MiXCR, one entry per CDR3 protein. The sample consists of more than 650,000 distinct CDR3 sequences, roughly 24% of them appearing once. This CDR3 contains 11 residues. Trimming removed 10 bases from V and 8 bases from J, with 14 bases in between. Germline assignment: CDR1 MDHEN and CDR2 SYDVKM. The data belong to a study of blood T cells in healthy people across ages. These records were also assigned to another study, of T cells of mothers and their children.

The chain uses TRBV28 and TRBJ1-2; a possible D gene is TRBD1 (5 bases). This receptor was taken from a boy between 10 and 17 years old in good health. The sequenced sample was blood. CDR3 loop: CATARGSGYTF. The CDR3 DNA follows: TGTGCCACCGCCCGGGGGAGCGGCTACACCTTC.